Shown below are 17 T cell receptor beta chains from a single sample sequenced in a study of T cells after yellow fever vaccination. Each CDR3 protein is one row after TCRdb ran MiXCR on the 5' RACE reads. The sample lists 340,000 or so distinct CDR3 sequences, approximately 13% occurring once. The input for sequencing was CD4+ T cells sorted from PBMCs, taken 15 days after the yellow fever booster vaccination. The receptors derive from a man aged 18 to 30 who received the YFV17D yellow fever vaccine.

This clonotype turned up a few times. The chain carries TRBV11-3 and TRBJ2-2, with a weak D call TRBD1 (5 bases). Between the trimmed V and J ends, which lost 2 bases and 4 bases, there was a span of 11 bases. The CDR3 totals 15 residues. Germline V lookup: CDR1 SGHNT, CDR2 YENEEA. The CDR3 here is CASSLWGSGTGELFF. The CDR3 DNA is TGTGCCAGCAGCTTATGGGGCTCGGGCACCGGGGAGCTGTTTTTT. The full variable domain, completed using reference TRBV11-3 and TRBJ2-2, is EAGVVQSPRYKIIEKKQPVAFWCNPISGHNTLYWYLQNLGQGPELLIRYENEEAVDDSQLPKDRFSAERLKGVDSTLKIQPAELGDSAVYLCASSLWGSGTGELFFGEGSRLTVL.

The rearrangement links TRBV28 to TRBJ2-3; 7 positions agree with TRBD2. V shed 2 bases, J shed 4 bases, and the junction held 12 bases outside the gene matches. CDR1 is MDHEN, CDR2 SYDVKM, per germline. The CDR3 spans 17 residues. The CDR3: CASSLAGVLTGSDTQYF. In nucleotides, the CDR3 is TGTGCCAGCAGTTTAGCGGGGGTCCTTACTGGTTCAGATACGCAGTATTTT.

This clonotype was detected a few times. The chain links TRBV6-2 or TRBV6-3 to TRBJ2-3; a weak D match, TRBD1 (6 bases). CDR3 size: 17 residues. CDR1 is MNHEY, CDR2 SVGEGT, per germline. Deletions cut 2 bases from V and 3 bases from J, with 18 bases between. In DNA, the CDR3 is TGTGCCAGCAGTTACACCCTAGGACAGATTGGAACAGATACGCAGTATTTT. Translated: CASSYTLGQIGTDTQYF.

The chain uses TRBV5-1 and TRBJ2-3; 9 nucleotides align to TRBD1. This CDR3 is 15 amino acids long. The junction had 9 bases not matched to a gene; V was cut back by 4 bases and J by 6 bases. Germline V gene sequence: CDR1 SGHRS, CDR2 YFSETQ. The DNA for the CDR3 is TGCGCCAGCAGCCTCGGGGACAGGGTTGGGGATACGCAGTATTTT. It yields the protein CASSLGDRVGDTQYF.

The table lists this clonotype with a few counts. The rearrangement uses TRBV4-2 and TRBJ1-5; D unresolved. The CDR3 contains 12 residues. Deletions cut 3 bases from V and 5 bases from J, with 5 bases between. Germline V gene data show CDR1 as LGHNA and CDR2 as YNFKEQ. The CDR3 DNA follows: TGTGCCAGCAGCCATTCCGATCAGCCCCAGCATTTT. As protein: CASSHSDQPQHF.

This clonotype occurred a few times. CDR3 coding DNA: TGTGCCAGCAGCTTAGCCCTGATGGGTACAGATACGCAGTATTTT. Protein: CASSLALMGTDTQYF. The rearrangement uses TRBV7-2 and TRBJ2-3; D is undetermined. Germline V lookup: CDR1 SGHTA, CDR2 FQGNSA. The ends were cut back, 0 bases at V and 3 bases at J, with 10 bases in the middle. This CDR3 region has 15 residues.

The chain has TRBV28 and TRBJ2-1, with D perhaps matching TRBD1 or TRBD2 (5 bases each). With 7 bases removed from V and 0 bases from J, the gap between germline ends came to 13 bases. CDR3 size: 15 residues. CDR1 and CDR2 from the germline V gene are MDHEN and SYDVKM. The CDR3 reads CASNPSGGSYNEQFF. CDR3 DNA sequence: TGTGCCAGCAATCCAAGTGGGGGCTCCTACAATGAGCAGTTCTTC.

This clonotype has a count of ten or more. CDR3 bases: TGCGCCAGCAGCCCGGGGGGGAGAGAGACCCAGTACTTC. This gives the protein CASSPGGRETQYF. The rearrangement joins TRBV5-1 to TRBJ2-5, with 8 bases aligning to TRBD2. V was clipped by 4 bases and J by 4 bases; unmatched bases: 3. The CDR3 sequence is 13 residues long. Per germline, CDR1 SGHRS and CDR2 YFSETQ.

A few counts support this clonotype. The chain recombines TRBV4-3 with TRBJ1-3; D is uncertain. CDR3 size: 17 residues. Looked up from germline, CDR1 is LGHNA and CDR2 is YSLEER. Between the trimmed V and J ends, which lost 0 bases and 0 bases, there was a span of 12 bases. CDR3 nucleotides: TGCGCCAGCAGCCAAGATAAAGGCGGAGCCTCTGGAAACACCATATATTTT. It encodes CASSQDKGGASGNTIYF.

This clonotype appeared a few times. This chain links TRBV5-5 with TRBJ1-5, with TRBD1 matching over 8 bases. Germline values: CDR1 SGHKS, CDR2 YYEKEE (reference sequence). Germline trimming cut 4 bases from V and 0 bases from J; bases unmatched to any gene: 3. CDR3 length: 15 amino acids. The chain's CDR3 is CASSTDRVSNQPQHF. CDR3 coding DNA: TGTGCCAGCAGCACGGACAGGGTTAGCAATCAGCCCCAGCATTTT.

J is TRBJ1-2 and V is TRBV5-1; D unclear. CDR1 is SGHRS, CDR2 YFSETQ, per germline. V lost 5 bases to trimming and J lost 8 bases, with 16 bases between them. The CDR3 runs 13 residues. The chain's CDR3 is CASSSDRLRGYTF. CDR3 in DNA: TGCGCCAGCAGTTCGGACCGCCTAAGAGGCTACACCTTC.

V gene TRBV5-1 combines with J gene TRBJ2-1; 8 bases match TRBD2. After removal of 4 bases from V and 4 bases from J, the junction contained 10 bases not matched to a gene. The CDR3 covers 16 residues. In germline, CDR1 is SGHRS, CDR2 YFSETQ. CDR3 residues: CASSGSSGAVYNEQFF. The CDR3 DNA reads TGCGCCAGCAGCGGCAGTAGCGGGGCCGTTTACAATGAGCAGTTCTTC.

This clonotype was picked up a small number of times. The chain has TRBV4-2 and TRBJ1-3; no reliable D call. Looked up from germline, CDR1 is LGHNA and CDR2 is YNFKEQ. Trimming pared 0 bases from V and 0 bases from J, leaving 9 bases between. There are 16 residues in the CDR3. Written as DNA, the CDR3 is TGTGCCAGCAGCCAAGATCGGGCGAGCTCTGGAAACACCATATATTTT. Amino acids: CASSQDRASSGNTIYF.

This clonotype has just a few counts. This chain links TRBV5-1 with TRBJ1-2; D is undetermined. V lost 4 bases to trimming and J lost 13 bases, with 17 bases between them. The germline V gene has CDR1 SGHRS and CDR2 YFSETQ. The CDR3 extends over 12 amino acids. CDR3 amino acids: CASSPGRRLVTF. The CDR3 bases are TGCGCCAGCAGCCCGGGCAGGAGGCTAGTCACCTTC.

The chain carries TRBV7-6 and TRBJ1-3, with no clear D. Germline V CDR1 and CDR2: SGHVS, FNYEAQ. The CDR3 contains 16 residues. Deletions cut 1 base from V and 2 bases from J, with 12 bases between. The CDR3 loop is CASSLDALPAGNTIYF. DNA for the CDR3: TGTGCCAGCAGCTTAGATGCGTTACCTGCTGGAAACACCATATATTTT.

The sample holds a few counts of this clonotype. The chain joins TRBV3-1 to TRBJ2-5, with D perhaps TRBD2 (5 bases). The CDR3 extends over 14 amino acids. V was trimmed by 0 bases and J by 8 bases, leaving 13 bases between them. The germline gives CDR1 LGHDT, CDR2 YNNKEL (reference sequence). CDR3 region: CASSQDRSSGTQYF. The CDR3 nucleotides read TGTGCCAGCAGCCAAGATAGGTCCTCGGGAACCCAGTACTTC.

This clonotype was counted only a few times. This rearrangement joins TRBV20-1 to TRBJ2-3; maybe TRBD2 (5 bases). Germline lookup yields CDR1 DFQATT and CDR2 SNEGSKA (reference sequence). V was shortened by 0 bases and J by 10 bases, with 20 bases between the two germline ends. This CDR3 is 15 amino acids long. CDR3 residues: CSARDRRDSSLPQYF. The CDR3 bases are TGCAGTGCTAGAGATCGTCGGGATAGCTCTTTGCCGCAGTATTTT.